This passage covers 17 T cell receptor beta chains from one sample sequenced in a study of cytomegalovirus exposure and HLA in healthy donors. The PCR was carried out with 60 Vbeta primers and 13 Jbeta primers. Data came from immunoSEQ multiplex PCR; TCRdb stores just in-frame clones and leaves some out. The table records some 89,000 clones, 85% of them present only once. Sequenced input: PBMCs. These TCRs come from a man aged 35 to 55 in good health and CMV-seropositive.

The genes are TRBV18 and TRBJ1-1, with D uncertain. Trimming shortened V by 3 bases and J by 6 bases, and 11 bases separated the two germline ends. CDR1 is KGHSH, CDR2 LQKENI, per germline. The CDR3 sequence is 13 residues long. The CDR3, as DNA: TGTGCCAGCTCACCTGGGAGAGAGGCTGAAGCTTTCTTT. Amino acid sequence: CASSPGREAEAFF.

The sample holds one count of this clone. The chain combines TRBV28 with TRBJ2-3; D might be TRBD2 (6 bases). The germline V and J ends were trimmed by 4 bases and 5 bases, with 19 bases remaining between them. CDR1 MDHEN and CDR2 SYDVKM come from the germline V gene. The CDR3 totals 16 residues. CDR3 residues: CASSSLMPETRDTQYF. The CDR3 DNA follows: TGTGCCAGCAGTTCCCTTATGCCCGAGACTAGAGATACGCAGTATTTT. Based on the CDR3 plus reference TRBV28 and TRBJ2-3, the full variable domain is DVKVTQSSRYLVKRTGEKVFLECVQDMDHENMFWYRQDPGLGLRLIYFSYDVKMKEKGDIPEGYSVSREKKERFSLILESASTNQTSMYLCASSSLMPETRDTQYFGPGTRLTVL.

The V call is TRBV6-5, the J call TRBJ1-2; D ambiguous. CDR1 and CDR2 (germline): MNHEY, SVGAGI. The V gene lost 7 bases and the J gene lost 6 bases, with 12 bases spanning the gap. The CDR3 loop spans 12 amino acids. CDR3 sequence (DNA): TGTGCCAGCACCAACACGTGGCATGGCTACACCTTC. Translated: CASTNTWHGYTF.

This clone has a handful of counts. V is TRBV6-5 and J is TRBJ1-2, with 9 bases that match TRBD1. CDR3 length: 14 amino acids. J was trimmed by 5 bases and V by 4 bases; bases with no gene match: 5. Germline V gene lookup returns CDR1 MNHEY and CDR2 SVGAGI. The CDR3 loop reads CASSFTGGRYGYTF. In DNA, the CDR3 is TGTGCCAGCAGTTTCACAGGGGGCCGGTATGGCTACACCTTC.

The rearrangement joins TRBV7-9 to TRBJ2-7, with D perhaps matching TRBD2 (5 bases). V shed 4 bases and J shed 5 bases, with 18 bases lying between them. The germline V gene encodes CDR1 SEHNR and CDR2 FQNEAQ (reference sequence). This CDR3 has 15 residues. In nucleotides, the CDR3 is TGTGCCAGCAGCTCAGCGCGGTCGGAGGTCGACGAGCAGTACTTC. This sequence encodes CASSSARSEVDEQYF. The full variable domain, completed using reference TRBV7-9 and TRBJ2-7, is DTGVSQNPRHKITKRGQNVTFRCDPISEHNRLYWYRQTLGQGPEFLTYFQNEAQLEKSRLLSDRFSAERPKGSFSTLEIQRTEQGDSAMYLCASSSARSEVDEQYFGPGTRLTVT.

The chain recombines TRBV7-6 with TRBJ1-4; maybe TRBD1 (5 bases). V shed 5 bases and J shed 1 base, with 23 bases lying between them. Per germline, CDR1 SGHVS and CDR2 FNYEAQ. The CDR3 is made up of 19 amino acids. The CDR3 loop is CASSLLMSGAKGTNEKLFF. Written as DNA, the CDR3 is TGTGCCAGCAGCCTTCTTATGAGCGGGGCGAAGGGAACTAATGAAAAACTGTTTTTT.

The V gene is TRBV7-8, the J gene TRBJ2-7; D unresolved. Trimming took 4 bases from V and 4 from J, leaving 11 bases between them. The CDR3 consists of 13 residues. Germline values: CDR1 SGHVS, CDR2 FQNEAQ. The CDR3 DNA reads TGTGCCAGCAGCTCCACATTTGATTACGAGCAGTACTTC. Protein product: CASSSTFDYEQYF.

The genes are TRBV6-1 and TRBJ2-7; 11 bases fit TRBD2. The ends lost 4 bases at V and 0 bases at J; junction bases unmatched: 2. From germline, CDR1 is MNHNS and CDR2 SASEGT. This CDR3 has 15 amino acids. The CDR3 here is CASSATSGVSYEQYF. Written as DNA, the CDR3 is TGTGCCAGCAGTGCGACTAGCGGGGTCTCCTACGAGCAGTACTTC.

This chain uses TRBV10-3 with TRBJ1-1, with a possible D match to TRBD1 (6 bases). V gave up 6 bases and J gave up 3 bases, with 17 bases separating them. The CDR3 loop spans 15 amino acids. Looked up from germline, CDR1 is ENHRY and CDR2 is SYGVKD. CDR3 nucleotides: TGTGCCATCAGGAGACCCACAGGGTCGCACACTGAAGCTTTCTTT. Translating it yields CAIRRPTGSHTEAFF.

The V gene is TRBV7-8, the J gene TRBJ1-6, with D perhaps matching TRBD1 (6 bases). Trimming shortened V by 2 bases and J by 2 bases, and 10 bases separated the two germline ends. This CDR3 contains 16 residues. The germline V gene has CDR1 SGHVS and CDR2 FQNEAQ. The CDR3 loop reads CASSLYDRPYNSPLHF. CDR3 sequence (DNA): TGTGCCAGCAGCTTATATGACAGGCCCTATAATTCACCCCTCCACTTT.

The chain has TRBV7-9 and TRBJ2-3; tentative D call: TRBD1 (7 bases). The ends were cut back, 5 bases at V and 1 base at J, with 13 bases in the middle. Germline V gives CDR1 SEHNR, CDR2 FQNEAQ (reference sequence). The CDR3 spans 15 residues. The CDR3 protein is CASSRGTAGTDTQYF. CDR3 bases: TGTGCCAGCAGCCGGGGGACAGCCGGCACAGATACGCAGTATTTT.

This clone was counted a few times. The chain joins TRBV11-2 to TRBJ1-1; TRBD1 is a possible D gene (6 bases). The V and J ends lost 5 bases and 0 bases respectively, with 13 bases between them. The CDR3 totals 15 residues. Germline loops: CDR1 SGHAT, CDR2 FQNNGV. The CDR3 nucleotides read TGTGCCAGCAGCGATACAGGGCCTCTGAACACTGAAGCTTTCTTT. Translation: CASSDTGPLNTEAFF.

J is TRBJ1-2 and V is TRBV13, with D uncertain. The germline CDR1 and CDR2 sequences are PRHDT and FYEKMQ (reference sequence). V was shortened by 5 bases and J by 2 bases, with 9 bases between the two germline ends. The CDR3 totals 13 residues. CDR3 protein: CASSPSGNYGYTF. The CDR3 region has the DNA TGTGCCAGCAGCCCCTCGGGGAACTATGGCTACACCTTC.

CDR3 coding DNA: TGTGCCAGCAGCCCGGGGGGGCCAGGGACCCAGTACTTC. It codes for CASSPGGPGTQYF. The rearrangement uses TRBV7-9 and TRBJ2-5; 8 bases are shared with TRBD2. With 5 bases clipped from V and 7 bases from J, the junction kept 6 bases outside the gene matches. The CDR3 has 13 amino acids. CDR1 is SEHNR, CDR2 FQNEAQ, per germline (reference sequence).

Note on this clone: A read error may produce the germline difference seen at one junction end. V is TRBV7-9 and J is TRBJ2-3; possible D gene TRBD1, 5 bases. In germline, CDR1 is SEHNR, CDR2 FQNEAQ (reference sequence). The CDR3 loop spans 15 amino acids. CDR3 loop: CSSSPLTDSTDTQYF. Written as DNA, the CDR3 is TGTTCCAGCAGCCCTCTGACAGATAGCACAGATACGCAGTATTTT.

The V gene is TRBV6-1, the J gene TRBJ2-7; 13 bases line up with TRBD2. CDR3 length: 18 amino acids. From germline, CDR1 is MNHNS and CDR2 SASEGT. V gave up 3 bases and J gave up 1 base; unmatched junction bases: 9. The CDR3 DNA sequence: TGTGCCAGCAGTGATCAGACTAGCGGGGGGCTCCGATCCTACGAGCAGTACTTC. This gives the protein CASSDQTSGGLRSYEQYF.

The chain uses TRBV6-1 and TRBJ1-6, with 8 bases fitting TRBD1. Germline CDR1 reads MNHNS; CDR2 reads SASEGT. V lost 6 bases and J lost 7; bases outside the gene matches: 8. CDR3 length: 15 amino acids. The CDR3 DNA reads as TGTGCCAGCAGCAGCCAGGGGGCTTTAAATTCACCCCTCCACTTT. Residues: CASSSQGALNSPLHF.